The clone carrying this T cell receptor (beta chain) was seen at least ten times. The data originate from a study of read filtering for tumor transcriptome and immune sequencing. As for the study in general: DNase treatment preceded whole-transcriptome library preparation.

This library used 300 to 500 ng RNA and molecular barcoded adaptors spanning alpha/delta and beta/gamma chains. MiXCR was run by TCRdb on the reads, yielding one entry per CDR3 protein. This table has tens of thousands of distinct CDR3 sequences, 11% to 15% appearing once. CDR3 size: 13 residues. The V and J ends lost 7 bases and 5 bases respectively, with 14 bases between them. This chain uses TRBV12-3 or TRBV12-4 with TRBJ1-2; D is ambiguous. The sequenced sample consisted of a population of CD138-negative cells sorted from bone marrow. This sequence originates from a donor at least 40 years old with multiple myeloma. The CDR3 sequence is CASTEGYSYGYTF. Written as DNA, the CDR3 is TGTGCCAGCACAGAGGGATATTCATATGGCTACACCTTC.